The source of this TCR beta chain is a study of blood T cell repertoires in COVID-19. The repertoire was sequenced with immunoSEQ multiplex PCR; TCRdb's copy has only in-frame clones and lacks some. The sample shows about half a million clones, about 91% of them seen only once. As regards this clone: The junction departs from germline at one end; a sequencing error may be responsible.

The CDR3 extends over 11 amino acids. Germline loops: CDR1 SNHLY, CDR2 FYNNEI. Sequencing was done on a sample of peripheral blood. The rearrangement links TRBV2 to TRBJ1-2; 7 nucleotides align to TRBD1. This clonotype originated in a man younger than 30 with COVID-19, enrolled during active disease. The DNA for the CDR3 is TGTGCCAGCAGGTGGGGACAGCTCACTCCATTC. Translated: CASRWGQLTPF.